This TCR beta chain was sequenced in a study of CD8 T cells in Susac syndrome. Reverse transcription of roughly 0.45 to 1 ug RNA used random hexamers. TCRdb processed the immunoSEQ multiplex PCR reads anew with MiXCR; each CDR3 protein has one entry. The sample lists some 150,000 distinct CDR3 sequences, approximately 95% occurring once. The V end was cut by 5 bases, the J end by 4 bases, with 8 bases between. The CDR3 totals 12 residues. The germline gives CDR1 SGHAT, CDR2 FQDESV (reference sequence). J is TRBJ2-5 and V is TRBV11-1; D is undetermined. Material: CD8+ T cells from PBMCs. This TCR was sampled from a human donor in good health. This CDR3 is CASSRDGETQYF. The CDR3, as DNA: TGTGCCAGCAGCCGCGACGGAGAGACCCAGTACTTC.